What follows are 14 T cell receptor beta chains derived from one specimen sequenced in a study of siplizumab effects on memory and regulatory T cells. TCRdb's copy holds only in-frame clones and misses some; the assay was immunoSEQ multiplex PCR. The sample holds about 91,000 clones; approximately 97% are singletons and the top ten take 0.03% to 0.035%. The sequenced sample consisted of naive CD4+ T cells sorted from blood. These TCRs come from a human donor in good health.

The DNA for the CDR3 is TGTGCCAGTAGTATATCAGGGGCGAACAATCAGCCCCAGCATTTT. It translates to CASSISGANNQPQHF. The V gene is TRBV19, the J gene TRBJ1-5, with D possibly being TRBD1 (6 bases). V lost 2 bases to trimming and J lost 3 bases, with 11 bases between them. Germline V gene sequence: CDR1 LNHDA, CDR2 SQIVND (reference sequence). The CDR3 is 15 amino acids. Combining the CDR3 with reference TRBV19 and TRBJ1-5 gives the whole variable domain DGGITQSPKYLFRKEGQNVTLSCEQNLNHDAMYWYRQDPGQGLRLIYYSQIVNDFQKGDIAEGYSVSREKKESFPLTVTSAQKNPTAFYLCASSISGANNQPQHFGDGTRLSIL.

There are a few counts of this clone. The rearrangement links TRBV7-9 to TRBJ1-2; 9 bases align to TRBD1. The CDR3 loop spans 15 amino acids. After removal of 5 bases from V and 8 bases from J, the junction contained 12 bases not matched to a gene. Germline V gene lookup returns CDR1 SEHNR and CDR2 FQNEAQ (reference sequence). In DNA, the CDR3 is TGTGCCAGCAGCCTCGGTCCCGGGACAGGGAACGGCTACACCTTC. Translating it yields CASSLGPGTGNGYTF.

This clone turned up a few times. The chain employs TRBV10-3 and TRBJ1-6, with 8 bases aligning to TRBD1. J lost 5 bases, V lost 3 bases, and 6 bases had no gene match. Per germline, CDR1 ENHRY and CDR2 SYGVKD. The CDR3 length is 16 residues. CDR3 bases: TGTGCCATCAGTGACCAAGGGACAGGAAATAATTCACCCCTCCACTTT. Encoded protein: CAISDQGTGNNSPLHF.

The rearrangement uses TRBV5-1 and TRBJ2-5; the match to TRBD2 covers 10 bases. The CDR3 totals 15 residues. From germline, CDR1 is SGHRS and CDR2 YFSETQ. J lost 3 bases, V lost 1 base, and 3 bases had no gene match. In DNA form, the CDR3 reads TGCGCCAGCAGCTTGCTAGGACTAGCGGAAGAGACCCAGTACTTC. Residues: CASSLLGLAEETQYF. The full variable domain, completed using reference TRBV5-1 and TRBJ2-5, is KAGVTQTPRYLIKTRGQQVTLSCSPISGHRSVSWYQQTPGQGLQFLFEYFSETQRNKGNFPGRFSGRQFSNSRSEMNVSTLELGDSALYLCASSLLGLAEETQYFGPGTRLLVL.

The J gene is TRBJ2-5, the V gene TRBV7-3; D unclear. The length of the CDR3 is 12 residues. Germline CDR1 and CDR2: SGHTA and FQGTGA. Trimming pared 4 bases from V and 4 bases from J, leaving 7 bases between. As DNA, the CDR3 is TGTGCCAGCAGCTACCCTGGAGAGACCCAGTACTTC. Protein: CASSYPGETQYF.

The table lists this clone with a count of one. In DNA form, the CDR3 reads TGTGCCAGCAGCTTAGGTCCACAGAGCTCTGGAAACACCATATATTTT. Translated: CASSLGPQSSGNTIYF. V gene TRBV7-3 combines with J gene TRBJ1-3; D unclear. V lost 2 bases to trimming and J lost 0 bases, with 11 bases between them. CDR3 length: 16 residues. Germline V gene sequence: CDR1 SGHTA, CDR2 FQGTGA.

The genes are TRBV6-1 and TRBJ1-1; D not certain. The V gene's germline CDR1 is MNHNS and CDR2 SASEGT. The ends were cut back, 1 base at V and 1 base at J, with 4 bases in the middle. The CDR3 contains 13 residues. The CDR3 DNA sequence: TGTGCCAGCAGTGAAGTGGGGAACACTGAAGCTTTCTTT. Amino acids: CASSEVGNTEAFF.

This clone was seen a single time. The chain has TRBV4-1 and TRBJ2-3; a weak D match, TRBD1 (5 bases). The CDR3 is 16 residues long. The V gene lost 0 bases and the J gene lost 2 bases, with 12 bases spanning the gap. Germline-derived CDR1 and CDR2 are MGHRA and YSYEKL. The CDR3 sequence: CASSQDLVGLTDTQYF. The CDR3 nucleotides are TGCGCCAGCAGCCAAGATCTCGTGGGGCTCACAGATACGCAGTATTTT.

The chain recombines TRBV9 with TRBJ2-7; 10 bases are a match to TRBD1. The germline V gene encodes CDR1 SGDLS and CDR2 YYNGEE. The CDR3 loop spans 14 amino acids. The ends lost 4 bases at V and 5 bases at J; junction bases unmatched: 6. DNA for the CDR3: TGTGCCAGCAGCACACCCGGGACAGGGGACGAGCAGTACTTC. Translated, it gives CASSTPGTGDEQYF.

This sequence joins TRBV5-6 and TRBJ1-2; 7 bases map to TRBD1. Germline lookup yields CDR1 SGHDT and CDR2 YYEEEE. The trim removed 3 bases at V and 6 bases at J, leaving 20 bases unmatched. There are 18 residues in the CDR3. In DNA, the CDR3 is TGTGCCAGCAGCTCCAAATATCCCTCAGGGGGGCGTTGGGATGGCTACACCTTC. Amino acid sequence: CASSSKYPSGGRWDGYTF.

DNA of the CDR3: TGTGCCTGGAGTGTAAGGAGGGGAGATGGCTACACCTTC. Protein sequence: CAWSVRRGDGYTF. This chain uses TRBV30 with TRBJ1-2, with a tentative D call TRBD1 (5 bases). The CDR3 sequence is 13 residues long. Germline V gives CDR1 GTSNPN, CDR2 SVGIG (reference sequence). V lost 0 bases and J lost 6, with 11 bases in between. Filled out from reference TRBV30 and TRBJ1-2, the complete variable domain reads SQTIHQWPATLVQPVGSPLSLECTVEGTSNPNLYWYRQAAGRGLQLLFYSVGIGQISSEVPQNLSASRPQDRQFILSSKKLLLSDSGFYLCAWSVRRGDGYTFGSGTRLTVV.

This chain uses TRBV5-5 with TRBJ2-7; 9 nucleotides agree with TRBD2. The CDR3 is 15 amino acids. Germline V gene data show CDR1 as SGHKS and CDR2 as YYEKEE (reference sequence). V lost 0 bases to trimming and J lost 6 bases; unmatched junction nucleotides: 7. CDR3 amino acids: CASSLAPAGGIEQYF. CDR3 sequence (DNA): TGTGCCAGCAGCTTGGCCCCAGCGGGGGGAATCGAGCAGTACTTC. The variable domain in full, completed from reference TRBV5-5 and TRBJ2-7, reads DAGVTQSPTHLIKTRGQQVTLRCSPISGHKSVSWYQQVLGQGPQFIFQYYEKEERGRGNFPDRFSARQFPNYSSELNVNALLLGDSALYLCASSLAPAGGIEQYFGPGTRLTVT.

The chain recombines TRBV4-1 with TRBJ2-1; 8 bases fit TRBD2. V was pared by 4 bases and J by 9 bases, with 11 bases of the junction left unmatched. Looked up from germline, CDR1 is MGHRA and CDR2 is YSYEKL. This CDR3 region has 15 residues. The CDR3 is CASSRVSGSFSEQFF. The CDR3 DNA reads as TGCGCCAGCAGCCGAGTCAGCGGGAGCTTCAGTGAGCAGTTCTTC.

The chain carries TRBV10-1 and TRBJ2-7, with D possibly called TRBD1 or TRBD2 (7 bases each). Germline V gives CDR1 WNHNN, CDR2 SYGVQD (reference sequence). Trimming took 10 bases from V and 7 from J, leaving 20 bases between them. The length of the CDR3 is 13 residues. CDR3: CANSVDREGEQYF. The DNA of the CDR3 is TGCGCCAACTCAGTAGACAGGGAGGGTGAGCAGTACTTC.